Listed below are T cell receptor beta chains from one sample, sequenced in a study of CD8 T cells in ankylosing spondylitis. Via MiXCR, TCRdb re-called the 5' RACE reads, giving one row per CDR3 protein. The table lists 240,000 or so distinct CDR3 sequences, 8% to 9.5% of them singletons, with about 6.8% in the top ten. The source material was blood, either unsorted or a sorted T cell fraction (not recorded which). All receptors derive from a male donor with ankylosing spondylitis or in good health (not recorded which). The CDR3 runs from the conserved cysteine through the conserved F or W. The D gene is left open where the match is weak. Size values are once, few and many counts, or a class for expanded clones, and some rows have none.

D gene: NA
clone size: NA
V gene: TRBV24-1
J gene: TRBJ2-2
CDR3 protein: CATSGVTGELFF
CDR3 DNA: TGTGCCACCAGCGGAGTGACCGGGGAGCTGTTTTTT

D gene: NA
clone size: NA
V gene: TRBV18
J gene: TRBJ1-1
CDR3 protein: CASSPDGTLNTEAFF
CDR3 DNA: TGTGCCAGCTCACCTGACGGGACCTTGAACACTGAAGCTTTCTTT

D gene: TRBD1
clone size: many
V gene: TRBV7-9
J gene: TRBJ1-1
CDR3 protein: CASTKEGAWTEAFF
CDR3 DNA: TGTGCCAGCACCAAAGAGGGGGCTTGGACTGAAGCTTTCTTT

D gene: NA
clone size: NA
V gene: TRBV19
J gene: TRBJ2-1
CDR3 protein: CASSIFSGRMSEQFF
CDR3 DNA: TGTGCCAGTAGTATCTTTTCGGGGAGGATGAGTGAGCAGTTCTTC

D gene: TRBD2
clone size: many
V gene: TRBV10-1
J gene: TRBJ2-5
CDR3 protein: CASSPGLAGVETQYF
CDR3 DNA: TGCGCCAGCAGCCCGGGACTAGCGGGAGTAGAGACCCAGTACTTC

D gene: NA
clone size: many
V gene: TRBV27
J gene: TRBJ2-1
CDR3 protein: CASSILGYNEQFF
CDR3 DNA: TGTGCCAGCAGTATCCTCGGGTACAATGAGCAGTTCTTC

D gene: TRBD2
clone size: many
V gene: TRBV20-1
J gene: TRBJ2-1
CDR3 protein: CSARRENNEQFF
CDR3 DNA: TGCAGTGCTAGGCGGGAGAACAATGAGCAGTTCTTC

D gene: NA
clone size: few
V gene: TRBV7-2
J gene: TRBJ2-2
CDR3 protein: CASSLARPDPDTGELFF
CDR3 DNA: TGTGCCAGCAGCTTAGCGCGCCCGGACCCGGACACCGGGGAGCTGTTTTTT

D gene: TRBD2
clone size: many
V gene: TRBV20-1
J gene: TRBJ2-1
CDR3 protein: CSAPSGPTYNEQFF
CDR3 DNA: TGCAGTGCCCCTAGCGGTCCAACCTACAATGAGCAGTTCTTC

D gene: NA
clone size: many
V gene: TRBV18
J gene: TRBJ2-5
CDR3 protein: CASSPNSGGETQYF
CDR3 DNA: TGTGCCAGCTCACCTAATTCAGGAGGAGAGACCCAGTACTTC

D gene: NA
clone size: NA
V gene: TRBV6-6
J gene: TRBJ1-4
CDR3 protein: CASSDSGEKLFF
CDR3 DNA: TGTGCCAGCAGTGACTCAGGTGAAAAACTGTTTTTT

D gene: TRBD1
clone size: NA
V gene: TRBV27
J gene: TRBJ2-3
CDR3 protein: CASSDRGRQDTQYF
CDR3 DNA: TGTGCCAGCAGTGACAGGGGGCGCCAAGATACGCAGTATTTT

D gene: NA
clone size: many
V gene: TRBV5-6
J gene: TRBJ2-3
CDR3 protein: CASSPFLSSDTQYF
CDR3 DNA: TGTGCCAGCAGCCCCTTTCTTTCGTCAGATACGCAGTATTTT

D gene: NA
clone size: NA
V gene: TRBV12-2
J gene: TRBJ2-1
CDR3 protein: CASRLRPASGPNEQFF
CDR3 DNA: TGTGCAAGTCGCTTACGACCGGCTAGCGGACCCAATGAGCAGTTCTTC

D gene: NA
clone size: many
V gene: TRBV29-1
J gene: TRBJ2-1
CDR3 protein: CSGSARIHNEQFF
CDR3 DNA: TGCAGCGGTTCGGCCAGGATCCACAATGAGCAGTTCTTC

D gene: TRBD1
clone size: many
V gene: TRBV20-1
J gene: TRBJ2-2
CDR3 protein: CSAGQGAWTGELFF
CDR3 DNA: TGCAGTGCTGGACAGGGGGCTTGGACCGGGGAGCTGTTTTTT

D gene: NA
clone size: many
V gene: TRBV9
J gene: TRBJ2-1
CDR3 protein: CASSPSSWDEQFF
CDR3 DNA: TGTGCCAGCAGCCCGAGTAGTTGGGATGAGCAGTTCTTC

D gene: NA
clone size: many
V gene: TRBV4-2
J gene: TRBJ1-2
CDR3 protein: CASSQDLAVYGYTF
CDR3 DNA: TGTGCCAGCAGCCAAGATTTGGCAGTCTATGGCTACACCTTC

D gene: TRBD1
clone size: many
V gene: TRBV7-3
J gene: TRBJ2-1
CDR3 protein: CASSLNPSGGAGFYEQFF
CDR3 DNA: TGTGCCAGCAGCTTAAACCCCTCAGGGGGCGCCGGATTTTATGAGCAGTTCTTC

D gene: TRBD2
clone size: many
V gene: TRBV20-1
J gene: TRBJ2-3
CDR3 protein: CSAREASGTSTDTQYF
CDR3 DNA: TGCAGTGCTAGAGAGGCTAGCGGGACTAGCACAGATACGCAGTATTTT

D gene: NA
clone size: many
V gene: TRBV7-2
J gene: TRBJ1-2
CDR3 protein: CASSPPYSVYTF
CDR3 DNA: TGTGCCAGCAGCCCCCCCTATAGTGTCTACACCTTC

D gene: NA
clone size: many
V gene: TRBV30
J gene: TRBJ2-3
CDR3 protein: CAWSTGTASTDTQYF
CDR3 DNA: TGTGCCTGGAGTACAGGGACGGCAAGCACAGATACGCAGTATTTT

D gene: TRBD2
clone size: many
V gene: TRBV7-8
J gene: TRBJ2-3
CDR3 protein: CASSLAPLAGGQRGTQYF
CDR3 DNA: TGTGCCAGCAGCCTAGCCCCCCTAGCGGGGGGGCAAAGGGGTACGCAGTATTTT

D gene: TRBD2
clone size: NA
V gene: TRBV7-8
J gene: TRBJ2-3
CDR3 protein: CASSLAPGGGRATDTQYF
CDR3 DNA: TGTGCCAGCAGCTTAGCCCCTGGGGGCGGGAGGGCGACAGATACGCAGTATTTT

D gene: NA
clone size: NA
V gene: TRBV29-1
J gene: TRBJ1-4
CDR3 protein: CSVIPTNEKLFF
CDR3 DNA: TGCAGCGTTATCCCGACTAATGAAAAACTGTTTTTT

D gene: TRBD1
clone size: NA
V gene: TRBV11-1
J gene: TRBJ2-6
CDR3 protein: CASRFQGQAKSGANVLTF
CDR3 DNA: TGTGCCAGCAGGTTCCAGGGACAGGCGAAGTCTGGGGCCAACGTCCTGACTTTC

D gene: NA
clone size: many
V gene: TRBV7-2
J gene: TRBJ2-3
CDR3 protein: CASSLLLPTDTQYF
CDR3 DNA: TGTGCCAGCAGCTTACTGCTCCCCACAGATACGCAGTATTTT

D gene: NA
clone size: many
V gene: TRBV5-6
J gene: TRBJ2-5
CDR3 protein: CASSRPLGETQYF
CDR3 DNA: TGTGCCAGCAGCCGTCCTCTGGGAGAGACCCAGTACTTC

D gene: TRBD2
clone size: many
V gene: TRBV20-1
J gene: TRBJ2-3
CDR3 protein: CSAPTSGGFTDTQYF
CDR3 DNA: TGCAGTGCGCCCACTAGCGGGGGGTTCACAGATACGCAGTATTTT

D gene: TRBD1
clone size: many
V gene: TRBV12-3/TRBV12-4
J gene: TRBJ1-5
CDR3 protein: CASTAGTGGNQPQHF
CDR3 DNA: TGTGCCAGCACCGCCGGGACAGGGGGAAATCAGCCCCAGCATTTT

D gene: TRBD1
clone size: many
V gene: TRBV19
J gene: TRBJ2-7
CDR3 protein: CASSKGQASYEQYF
CDR3 DNA: TGTGCCAGTAGTAAGGGACAGGCGTCCTACGAGCAGTACTTC

D gene: TRBD2
clone size: many
V gene: TRBV20-1
J gene: TRBJ2-2
CDR3 protein: CSAISGGASGELFF
CDR3 DNA: TGCAGTGCTATTAGCGGGGGGGCGAGCGGGGAGCTGTTTTTT

D gene: TRBD1
clone size: many
V gene: TRBV15
J gene: TRBJ2-7
CDR3 protein: CATGQGTFSYEQYF
CDR3 DNA: TGTGCCACCGGACAGGGTACATTCTCCTACGAGCAGTACTTC

D gene: NA
clone size: NA
V gene: TRBV7-2
J gene: TRBJ1-1
CDR3 protein: CASSPDAMAREAFF
CDR3 DNA: TGTGCCAGCAGCCCCGACGCCATGGCCCGGGAAGCTTTCTTT

D gene: NA
clone size: NA
V gene: TRBV19
J gene: TRBJ1-2
CDR3 protein: CASTSGTNLEGYTF
CDR3 DNA: TGTGCCAGTACCTCCGGGACAAACCTCGAGGGCTACACCTTC

D gene: TRBD1
clone size: many
V gene: TRBV7-9
J gene: TRBJ1-2
CDR3 protein: CASSQWTGTNYGYTF
CDR3 DNA: TGTGCCAGCAGCCAATGGACAGGGACGAACTATGGCTACACCTTC

D gene: TRBD2
clone size: many
V gene: TRBV5-6
J gene: TRBJ2-7
CDR3 protein: CASSPLAGHYEQYF
CDR3 DNA: TGTGCCAGCAGCCCACTAGCGGGTCACTACGAGCAGTACTTC

D gene: TRBD2
clone size: many
V gene: TRBV7-8
J gene: TRBJ2-7
CDR3 protein: CASSLHRQTLAGYEQYF
CDR3 DNA: TGTGCCAGCAGCTTACATCGGCAGACTCTAGCGGGGTACGAGCAGTACTTC

D gene: NA
clone size: NA
V gene: TRBV6-2/TRBV6-3
J gene: TRBJ2-2
CDR3 protein: CASRRDVSNTGELFF
CDR3 DNA: TGTGCCAGCAGACGGGACGTCTCGAACACCGGGGAGCTGTTTTTT

D gene: NA
clone size: many
V gene: TRBV30
J gene: TRBJ1-2
CDR3 protein: CAWSATGNYGYTF
CDR3 DNA: TGTGCCTGGAGTGCCACAGGGAACTATGGCTACACCTTC

D gene: NA
clone size: many
V gene: TRBV20-1
J gene: TRBJ2-1
CDR3 protein: CSATPRAWQGSEQFF
CDR3 DNA: TGCAGTGCTACCCCTCGGGCTTGGCAGGGGAGTGAGCAGTTCTTC

D gene: TRBD2
clone size: many
V gene: TRBV10-2
J gene: TRBJ2-3
CDR3 protein: CASRSGLMVGDTQYF
CDR3 DNA: TGCGCCAGCAGGTCGGGACTAATGGTAGGGGATACGCAGTATTTT

D gene: NA
clone size: few
V gene: TRBV20-1
J gene: TRBJ2-3
CDR3 protein: CSAPPKSPDTQYF
CDR3 DNA: TGCAGTGCCCCCCCCAAGTCCCCAGATACGCAGTATTTT

D gene: NA
clone size: many
V gene: TRBV10-3
J gene: TRBJ2-7
CDR3 protein: CAISDAGTPWEQYF
CDR3 DNA: TGTGCCATCAGTGATGCCGGGACTCCGTGGGAGCAGTACTTC

D gene: TRBD2
clone size: many
V gene: TRBV20-1
J gene: TRBJ2-3
CDR3 protein: CSAQRGGTDTQYF
CDR3 DNA: TGCAGTGCCCAACGGGGGGGCACAGATACGCAGTATTTT

D gene: NA
clone size: many
V gene: TRBV4-3
J gene: TRBJ2-7
CDR3 protein: CASSQDPGGGGPYEQYF
CDR3 DNA: TGCGCCAGCAGCCAAGACCCCGGGGGAGGAGGTCCCTACGAGCAGTACTTC

D gene: NA
clone size: many
V gene: TRBV5-5
J gene: TRBJ1-1
CDR3 protein: CASSPLRTGNTEAFF
CDR3 DNA: TGTGCCAGCAGCCCACTCCGGACGGGGAACACTGAAGCTTTCTTT

D gene: NA
clone size: many
V gene: TRBV5-1
J gene: TRBJ2-1
CDR3 protein: CASSLTWLARGEQFF
CDR3 DNA: TGCGCCAGCAGCCTCACTTGGTTAGCACGAGGAGAGCAGTTCTTC

D gene: NA
clone size: NA
V gene: TRBV9
J gene: TRBJ1-2
CDR3 protein: CASSVLSGANYGYTF
CDR3 DNA: TGTGCCAGCAGCGTGTTGTCAGGAGCTAACTATGGCTACACCTTC

D gene: NA
clone size: few
V gene: TRBV4-2
J gene: TRBJ2-7
CDR3 protein: CASSQDLQGAYEQYF
CDR3 DNA: TGTGCCAGCAGCCAAGATTTACAGGGAGCCTACGAGCAGTACTTC

D gene: NA
clone size: NA
V gene: TRBV3-1
J gene: TRBJ2-1
CDR3 protein: CASSHLAGGGGEQFF
CDR3 DNA: TGTGCCAGCAGCCACCTCGCAGGGGGAGGCGGTGAGCAGTTCTTC

D gene: TRBD1
clone size: many
V gene: TRBV27
J gene: TRBJ1-2
CDR3 protein: CASSLVGGLGYTF
CDR3 DNA: TGTGCCAGCAGTTTAGTAGGGGGCCTTGGCTACACCTTC

D gene: NA
clone size: NA
V gene: TRBV20-1
J gene: TRBJ2-2
CDR3 protein: CSARAPLTLGANTGELFF
CDR3 DNA: TGCAGTGCTAGAGCCCCCCTTACGCTCGGGGCGAACACCGGGGAGCTGTTTTTT

D gene: TRBD1
clone size: many
V gene: TRBV18
J gene: TRBJ1-4
CDR3 protein: CASSPGTGWTNEKLFF
CDR3 DNA: TGTGCCAGCTCACCTGGGACAGGGTGGACTAATGAAAAACTGTTTTTT

D gene: TRBD1
clone size: few
V gene: TRBV27
J gene: TRBJ1-1
CDR3 protein: CASSFDRAMNTEAFF
CDR3 DNA: TGTGCCAGCAGTTTTGACAGGGCCATGAACACTGAAGCTTTCTTT